Given below is one T cell receptor beta chain in context. The CDR3 has 15 amino acids. Germline V gene lookup returns CDR1 MNHNY and CDR2 SVGAGI (reference sequence). In the PCR, 60 Vbeta and 13 Jbeta primers were used. Using immunoSEQ multiplex PCR, the repertoire was profiled, and TCRdb retains in-frame clones only, with some absent. Of 100,000 to 150,000 clones in the sample, 74% are singletons; the top ten hold 3.5% to 4.5%. These data originate in a study of cytomegalovirus exposure and HLA in healthy donors. Specimen: PBMCs. This chain connects TRBV6-6 to TRBJ2-5; 7 nucleotides align to TRBD2. TRBJ2-7 explains the end of the DNA better; the J call may be wrong. This receptor was identified in a man aged 40-55 years in good health and CMV-seropositive. The DNA for the CDR3 is TGTGCCAGCAGTTTAGACCTAGCGGCCTCCTACGAGCAGTACTTC. This sequence encodes CASSLDLAASYEQYF.